This T cell receptor (beta chain) was documented in a study of T cell repertoires in cytomegalovirus infection. The overall study: TCR beta signatures that were public indicated CMV infection and matching HLA type. Study-wide findings and caveats: Of the TCR beta families, the public ones yielded a cumulative frequency that identified carriers of CMV plus the relevant HLA. Predominance within the ex vivo response was attributable to HLA-C-restricted CMV-specific TCR beta clonotypes.

A word on this clonotype: The antigen remains unidentified.

The V and J ends lost 5 bases and 5 bases respectively, with 8 bases between them. The CDR3 is 11 amino acids. Looked up from germline, CDR1 is SQVTM and CDR2 is ANQGSEA. Each CDR3 protein gets one entry after TCRdb re-called the reads with MiXCR. This sample has over 85,000 distinct CDR3 sequences; more than 15% occur once, and the top ten carry about 7.3%. Sequenced: PBMCs. V and J are TRBV29-1 and TRBJ2-3; D unresolved. This TCR derives from a human donor in good health (CMV status not recorded). Some clones in this sample may be carry-over from other donors' samples. CDR3 coding DNA: TGCAGCGTTAACCTAGGAGATACGCAGTATTTT. This gives the protein CSVNLGDTQYF.